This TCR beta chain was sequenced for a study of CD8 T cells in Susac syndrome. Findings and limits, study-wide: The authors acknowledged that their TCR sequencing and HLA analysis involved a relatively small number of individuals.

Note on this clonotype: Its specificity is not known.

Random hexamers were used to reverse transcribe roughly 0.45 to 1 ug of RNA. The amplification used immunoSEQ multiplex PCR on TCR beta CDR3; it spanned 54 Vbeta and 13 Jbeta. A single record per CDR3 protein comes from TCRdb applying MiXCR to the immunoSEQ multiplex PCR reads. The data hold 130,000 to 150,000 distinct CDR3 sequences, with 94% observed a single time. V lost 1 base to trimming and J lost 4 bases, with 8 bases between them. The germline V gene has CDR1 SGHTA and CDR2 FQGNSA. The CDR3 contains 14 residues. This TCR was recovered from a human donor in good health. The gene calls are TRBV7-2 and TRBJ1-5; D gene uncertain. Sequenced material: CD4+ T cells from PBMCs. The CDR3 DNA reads TGTGCCAGCAGCTTAGTAGTGGGGAATCAGCCCCAGCATTTT. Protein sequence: CASSLVVGNQPQHF. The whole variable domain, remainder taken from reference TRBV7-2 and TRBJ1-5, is GAGVSQSPSNKVTEKGKDVELRCDPISGHTALYWYRQSLGQGLEFLIYFQGNSAPDKSGLPSDRFSAERTGGSVSTLTIQRTQQEDSAVYLCASSLVVGNQPQHFGDGTRLSIL.